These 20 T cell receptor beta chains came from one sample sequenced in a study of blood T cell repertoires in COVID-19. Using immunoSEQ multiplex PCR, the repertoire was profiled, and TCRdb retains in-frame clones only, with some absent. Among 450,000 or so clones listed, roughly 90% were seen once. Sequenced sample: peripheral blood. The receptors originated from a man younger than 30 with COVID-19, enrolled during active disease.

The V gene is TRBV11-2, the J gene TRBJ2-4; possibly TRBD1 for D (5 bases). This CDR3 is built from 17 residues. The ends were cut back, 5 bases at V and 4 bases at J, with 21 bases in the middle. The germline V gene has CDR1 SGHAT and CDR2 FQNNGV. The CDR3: CASSTSRDSWQKNIQYF. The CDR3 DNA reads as TGTGCCAGCAGCACATCCCGCGACAGCTGGCAAAAAAACATTCAGTACTTC.

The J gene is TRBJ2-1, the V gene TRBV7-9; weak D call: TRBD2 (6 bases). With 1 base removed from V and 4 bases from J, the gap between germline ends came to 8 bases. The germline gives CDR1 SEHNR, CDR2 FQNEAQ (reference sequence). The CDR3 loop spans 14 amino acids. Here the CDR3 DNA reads TGTGCCAGCAGCTTAGGTAGCGGATACAATGAGCAGTTCTTC. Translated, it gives CASSLGSGYNEQFF.

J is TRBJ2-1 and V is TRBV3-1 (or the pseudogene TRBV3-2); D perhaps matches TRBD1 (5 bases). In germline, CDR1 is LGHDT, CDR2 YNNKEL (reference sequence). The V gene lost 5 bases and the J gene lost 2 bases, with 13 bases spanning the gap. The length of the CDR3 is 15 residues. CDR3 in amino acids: CASSVGHKTYNEQFF. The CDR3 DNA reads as TGTGCCAGCAGCGTCGGACATAAGACCTACAATGAGCAGTTCTTC.

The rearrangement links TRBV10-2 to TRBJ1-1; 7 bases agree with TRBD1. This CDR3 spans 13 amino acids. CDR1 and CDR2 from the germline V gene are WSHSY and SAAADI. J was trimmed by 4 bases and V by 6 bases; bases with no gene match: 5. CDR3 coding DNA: TGCGCCAGCAGGCAGGGGGAGAGCACTGAAGCTTTCTTT. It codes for CASRQGESTEAFF.

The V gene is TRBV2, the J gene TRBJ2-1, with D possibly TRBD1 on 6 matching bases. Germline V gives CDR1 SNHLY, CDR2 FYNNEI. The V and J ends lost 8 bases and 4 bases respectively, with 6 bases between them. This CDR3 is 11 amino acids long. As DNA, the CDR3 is TGTGCCAGCGGACAGTACAATGAGCAGTTCTTC. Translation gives CASGQYNEQFF.

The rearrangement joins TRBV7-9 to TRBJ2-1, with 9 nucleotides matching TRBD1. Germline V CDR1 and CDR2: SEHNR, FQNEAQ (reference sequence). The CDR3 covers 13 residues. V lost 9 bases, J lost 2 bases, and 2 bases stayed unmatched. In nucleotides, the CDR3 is TGTGCCAGGGACAGGGGACCCTACAATGAGCAGTTCTTC. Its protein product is CARDRGPYNEQFF.

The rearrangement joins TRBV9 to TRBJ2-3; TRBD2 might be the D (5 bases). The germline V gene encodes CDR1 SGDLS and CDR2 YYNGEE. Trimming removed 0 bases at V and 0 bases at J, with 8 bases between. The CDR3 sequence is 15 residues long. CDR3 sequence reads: CASSVGRESTDTQYF. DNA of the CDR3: TGTGCCAGCAGCGTAGGTAGGGAGAGCACAGATACGCAGTATTTT.

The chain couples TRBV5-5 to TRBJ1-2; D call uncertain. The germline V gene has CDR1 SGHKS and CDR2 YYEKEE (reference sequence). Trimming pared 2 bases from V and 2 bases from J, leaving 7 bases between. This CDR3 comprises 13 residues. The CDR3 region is CASSFGDNYGYTF. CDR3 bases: TGTGCCAGCAGCTTCGGAGACAACTATGGCTACACCTTC.

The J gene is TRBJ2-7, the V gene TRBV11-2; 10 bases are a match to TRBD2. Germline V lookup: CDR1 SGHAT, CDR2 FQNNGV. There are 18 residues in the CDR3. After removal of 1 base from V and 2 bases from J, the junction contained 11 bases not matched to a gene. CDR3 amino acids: CASSLVTAGGPSPYEQYF. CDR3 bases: TGTGCCAGCAGCTTAGTGACAGCGGGAGGGCCCTCCCCCTACGAGCAGTACTTC.

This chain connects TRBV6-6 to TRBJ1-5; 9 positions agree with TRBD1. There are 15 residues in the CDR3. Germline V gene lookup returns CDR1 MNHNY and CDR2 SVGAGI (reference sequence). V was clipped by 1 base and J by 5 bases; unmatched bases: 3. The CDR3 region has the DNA TGTGCCAGCAGTTACTTGGGACAGGGTGATCAGCCCCAGCATTTT. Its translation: CASSYLGQGDQPQHF.

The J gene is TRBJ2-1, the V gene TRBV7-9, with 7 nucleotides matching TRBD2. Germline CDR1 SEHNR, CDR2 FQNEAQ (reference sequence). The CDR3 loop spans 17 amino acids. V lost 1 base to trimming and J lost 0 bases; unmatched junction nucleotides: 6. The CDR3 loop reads CASSLVRELPSYNEQFF. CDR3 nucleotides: TGTGCCAGCAGCTTAGTGCGGGAGCTGCCCTCCTACAATGAGCAGTTCTTC.

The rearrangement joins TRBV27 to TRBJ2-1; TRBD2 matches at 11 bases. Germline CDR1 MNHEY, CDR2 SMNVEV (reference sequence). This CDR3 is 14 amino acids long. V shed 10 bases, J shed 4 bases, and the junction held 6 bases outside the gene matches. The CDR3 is CATSLAGGYNEQFF. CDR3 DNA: TGTGCCACCTCCCTAGCGGGGGGATACAATGAGCAGTTCTTC.

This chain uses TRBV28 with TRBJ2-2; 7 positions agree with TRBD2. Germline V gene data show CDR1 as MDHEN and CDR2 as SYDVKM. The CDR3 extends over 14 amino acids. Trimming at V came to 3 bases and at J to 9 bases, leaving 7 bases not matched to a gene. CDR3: CASSLPAGTRELFF. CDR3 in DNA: TGTGCCAGCAGTTTGCCAGCGGGGACCCGGGAGCTGTTTTTT.

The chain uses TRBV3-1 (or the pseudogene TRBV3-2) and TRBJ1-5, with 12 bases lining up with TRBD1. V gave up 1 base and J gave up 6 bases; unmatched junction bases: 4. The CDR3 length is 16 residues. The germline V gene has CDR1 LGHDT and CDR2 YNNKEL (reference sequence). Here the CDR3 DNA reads TGTGCCAGCAGCCAAGGTGGGACAGGGGGCCGTCAGCCCCAGCATTTT. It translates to CASSQGGTGGRQPQHF.

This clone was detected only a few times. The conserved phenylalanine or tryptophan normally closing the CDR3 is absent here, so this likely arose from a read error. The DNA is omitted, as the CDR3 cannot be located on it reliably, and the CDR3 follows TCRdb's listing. This chain's CDR3 is CASSSPGG. The chain couples TRBV19 to TRBJ1-3. Inclusive of both ends, the CDR3 amounts to 8 amino acids. Germline V gene lookup returns CDR1 LNHDA and CDR2 SQIVND (reference sequence).

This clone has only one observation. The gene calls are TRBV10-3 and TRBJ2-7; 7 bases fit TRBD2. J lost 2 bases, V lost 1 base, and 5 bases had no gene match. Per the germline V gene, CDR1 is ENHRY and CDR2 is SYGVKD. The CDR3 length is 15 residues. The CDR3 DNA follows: TGTGCCATCAGTGAGTGGGGGGGAACAGCCTACGAGCAGTACTTC. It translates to CAISEWGGTAYEQYF.

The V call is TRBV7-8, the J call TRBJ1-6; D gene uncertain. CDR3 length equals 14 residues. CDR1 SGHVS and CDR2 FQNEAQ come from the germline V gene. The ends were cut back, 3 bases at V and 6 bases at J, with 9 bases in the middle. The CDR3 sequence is CASSFLGGNSPLHF. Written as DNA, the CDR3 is TGTGCCAGCAGCTTCCTGGGAGGTAATTCACCCCTCCACTTT. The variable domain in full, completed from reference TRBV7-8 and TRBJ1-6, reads GAGVSQSPRYKVAKRGQDVALRCDPISGHVSLFWYQQALGQGPEFLTYFQNEAQLDKSGLPSDRFFAERPEGSVSTLKIQRTQQEDSAVYLCASSFLGGNSPLHFGNGTRLTVT.

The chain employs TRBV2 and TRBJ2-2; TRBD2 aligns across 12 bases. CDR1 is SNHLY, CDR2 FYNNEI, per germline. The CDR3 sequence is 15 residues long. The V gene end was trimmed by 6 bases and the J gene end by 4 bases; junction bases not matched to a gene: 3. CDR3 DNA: TGTGCCAGCAGAAAACTAGCGGGGGGCACCGGGGAGCTGTTTTTT. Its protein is CASRKLAGGTGELFF.

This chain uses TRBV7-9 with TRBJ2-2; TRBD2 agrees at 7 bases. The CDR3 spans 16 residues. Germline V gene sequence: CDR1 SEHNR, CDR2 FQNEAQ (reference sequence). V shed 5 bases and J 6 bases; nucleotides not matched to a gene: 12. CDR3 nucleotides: TGTGCCAGCAGCACAACACGAGCGGGGCCGGCCGGGGAGCTGTTTTTT. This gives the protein CASSTTRAGPAGELFF.

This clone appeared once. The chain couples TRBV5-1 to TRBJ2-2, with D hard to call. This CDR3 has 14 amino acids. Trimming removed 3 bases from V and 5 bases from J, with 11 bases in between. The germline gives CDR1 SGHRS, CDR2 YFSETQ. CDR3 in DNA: TGCGCCAGCAGCTCCGGAGTGGAGACCGGGGAGCTGTTTTTT. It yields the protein CASSSGVETGELFF.